The clone carrying this T cell receptor beta chain has just one count. These data originate in a study of blood T cell repertoires in COVID-19. Study as a whole: Samples taken during acute and convalescent COVID-19 were collected in the United States, Italy and Spain. In each case, the material was cDNA or gDNA derived from T cells, B-cell-depleted T cells, or PBMCs.

In the study's own analysis: Amplification from reference gene primers served as the basis for estimated nucleated cell counts. Data came from immunoSEQ multiplex PCR; TCRdb stores just in-frame clones and leaves some out. The V and J calls and clone size are taken from that table; D and trimming were inferred from the DNA. Of about 87,000 clones in the sample, roughly 76% were seen once. The CDR3 extends over 14 amino acids. Germline V gene sequence: CDR1 MRHNA, CDR2 SNTAGT. V dropped 9 bases and J dropped 5; count of bases not matched to a gene: 7. This chain connects TRBV6-4 to TRBJ1-4; 9 bases fit TRBD1. The TCR sequence derives from a woman aged 45 to 65 with acute or convalescent COVID-19. Sequencing used peripheral blood. This chain's CDR3 is CARKTGTGNEKLFF. In DNA, the CDR3 is TGTGCCAGGAAAACCGGGACAGGGAATGAAAAACTGTTTTTT.